One sample yielded the 17 T cell receptor beta chains listed below, sequenced in a study of T cell therapy after organ transplantation. TCRdb keeps only in-frame clones here, not all; method: immunoSEQ multiplex PCR. The sample holds 15,000 to 20,000 clones, around 81% seen once. As for time point: 4-8 weeks after completion of therapy. These TCRs are of unknown antigen specificity. The sequencing used CD8+ T cells from blood, collected after autologous CMV-specific T cell therapy. The source of these receptors is a human patient who had received a solid organ transplant and had CMV disease. The graft donor may account for some of the T cells.

This clone was recorded only once. This rearrangement joins TRBV27 to TRBJ2-7; 7 bases are a match to TRBD1. The CDR3 has 13 residues. Trimming removed 5 bases from V and 3 bases from J; junction bases left unmatched: 4. CDR1 and CDR2 (germline): MNHEY, SMNVEV (reference sequence). CDR3 sequence: CASSKGQLYEQYF. The CDR3, as DNA: TGTGCCAGCAGTAAGGGACAGCTCTACGAGCAGTACTTC.

CDR3 amino acids: CAWSGVGRMYGYTF. CDR3 coding DNA: TGTGCCTGGAGTGGGGTAGGGAGAATGTATGGCTACACCTTC. The chain combines TRBV30 with TRBJ1-2; the D is unclear. The CDR3 is made up of 14 amino acids. V was pared by 1 base and J by 5 bases, with 14 bases between. The germline gives CDR1 GTSNPN, CDR2 SVGIG (reference sequence).

The rearrangement uses TRBV7-2 and TRBJ2-7, with a weak D call TRBD1 (6 bases). CDR3 length equals 15 residues. With 0 bases removed from V and 7 bases from J, the gap between germline ends came to 16 bases. Per germline, CDR1 SGHTA and CDR2 FQGNSA. The CDR3 DNA reads as TGTGCCAGCAGCTTAGCGTCAGGGGTCTGGGGGGAGCAGTACTTC. Encoded protein: CASSLASGVWGEQYF.

The chain is built from TRBV27 and TRBJ2-7; tentatively, D is TRBD1 or TRBD2 (5 bases each). Germline CDR1 MNHEY, CDR2 SMNVEV (reference sequence). This CDR3 region has 15 residues. V was trimmed by 5 bases and J by 11 bases, leaving 25 bases between them. This CDR3 reads CASSPGTTTQLPEYF. CDR3 bases: TGTGCCAGCAGTCCAGGGACGACGACCCAGCTACCTGAGTACTTC.

This clone was seen just once. The rearrangement links TRBV5-1 to TRBJ2-1; maybe TRBD2 (7 bases). CDR1 and CDR2 from the germline V gene are SGHRS and YFSETQ. The ends were cut back, 0 bases at V and 0 bases at J, with 13 bases in the middle. The CDR3 covers 17 residues. In nucleotides, the CDR3 is TGCGCCAGCAGCTTGGCGTCGGGGGGCCTCTCCTACAATGAGCAGTTCTTC. The encoded protein is CASSLASGGLSYNEQFF.

This clone has just one count. In DNA form, the CDR3 reads TGTGCCAGCAGCCCAGGACAGGTTTTAAATTCACCCCTCCACTTT. Translated: CASSPGQVLNSPLHF. This chain links TRBV5-4 with TRBJ1-6; 7 bases fit TRBD1. CDR1 SGHNT and CDR2 YYREEE come from the germline V gene (reference sequence). The J segment lost 7 bases and the V segment lost 4 bases, leaving 8 bases of the junction unmatched. The CDR3 has 15 amino acids.

The J gene is TRBJ2-5, the V gene TRBV7-7; TRBD2 matches 13 bases. CDR3 size: 15 residues. The junction had 6 bases not matched to a gene; V was cut back by 6 bases and J by 5 bases. The germline V gene encodes CDR1 SSHAT and CDR2 FNYEAQ (reference sequence). CDR3 DNA sequence: TGTGCCAGCAGTCCCGGACTAGCGGGAGTGGAGACCCAGTACTTC. It encodes CASSPGLAGVETQYF. Looking up the rest from reference TRBV7-7 and TRBJ2-5 gives the full variable domain: GAGVSQSPRYKVTKRGQDVTLRCDPISSHATLYWYQQALGQGPEFLTYFNYEAQPDKSGLPSDRFSAERPEGSISTLTIQRTEQRDSAMYRCASSPGLAGVETQYFGPGTRLLVL.

The CDR3 DNA sequence: TGCAGCTCACCGGGCAACTATGGCTACACCTTC. Translated: CSSPGNYGYTF. The genes are TRBV29-1 and TRBJ1-2; D gene unclear. The V gene's germline CDR1 is SQVTM and CDR2 ANQGSEA. V shed 8 bases and J shed 2 bases, with 9 bases lying between them. The CDR3 consists of 11 residues.

This chain joins TRBV30 and TRBJ1-1; D may be TRBD1 (5 bases). Trimming stripped 4 bases from V and 0 bases from J, with 18 bases between. CDR3 size: 16 residues. The germline CDR1 and CDR2 sequences are GTSNPN and SVGIG (reference sequence). Here the CDR3 reads CAWTGTARAMNTEAFF. The CDR3 DNA is TGTGCCTGGACTGGGACGGCCCGTGCCATGAACACTGAAGCTTTCTTT.

The chain employs TRBV10-1 and TRBJ2-1, with 10 bases that match TRBD1. Germline V CDR1 and CDR2: WNHNN, SYGVQD (reference sequence). CDR3 length: 16 amino acids. V gave up 6 bases and J gave up 7 bases; unmatched junction bases: 12. CDR3 residues: CASSPRRTGGLNEQFF. The CDR3 DNA reads as TGCGCCAGCAGCCCCCGAAGGACAGGGGGGTTGAATGAGCAGTTCTTC.

A note on this clone: The junction shows a germline mismatch at one end, possibly a read error. J is TRBJ2-3 and V is TRBV13; D uncertain. Germline CDR1 PRHDT, CDR2 FYEKMQ (reference sequence). The CDR3 is made up of 12 amino acids. This CDR3 reads CASSLGSDTQYF. Written as DNA, the CDR3 is TGTGCCAGCAGCCTAGGGTCAGATACGCAGTATTTT.

The chain employs TRBV15 and TRBJ1-5; 7 bases agree with TRBD1. The V gene's germline CDR1 is LNHNV and CDR2 YYDKDF (reference sequence). Germline trimming cut 5 bases from V and 6 bases from J; bases unmatched to any gene: 7. The CDR3 is 14 amino acids. The DNA of the CDR3 is TGTGCCACCAGCCTACAGGGGCCAGGTCAGCCCCAGCATTTT. Translation: CATSLQGPGQPQHF. Full variable domain (remainder filled in from reference TRBV15 and TRBJ1-5): DAMVIQNPRYQVTQFGKPVTLSCSQTLNHNVMYWYQQKSSQAPKLLFHYYDKDFNNEADTPDNFQSRRPNTSFCFLDIRSPGLGDTAMYLCATSLQGPGQPQHFGDGTRLSIL.

The chain combines TRBV4-3 with TRBJ2-7, with D perhaps matching TRBD2 (6 bases). Trimming took 0 bases from V and 0 from J, leaving 12 bases between them. This CDR3 is 16 amino acids long. The germline gives CDR1 LGHNA, CDR2 YSLEER. CDR3 nucleotides: TGCGCCAGCAGCCAAGATTGGGGAGGAGTCTCCTACGAGCAGTACTTC. Its translation: CASSQDWGGVSYEQYF.

This sequence joins TRBV5-1 and TRBJ2-2; D gene uncertain. Per the germline V gene, CDR1 is SGHRS and CDR2 is YFSETQ. The CDR3 spans 11 residues. The germline V and J ends were trimmed by 6 bases and 0 bases, with 0 bases remaining between them. The CDR3 reads CASTNTGELFF. The CDR3 nucleotides are TGCGCCAGCACGAACACCGGGGAGCTGTTTTTT.

The V and J genes are TRBV2 and TRBJ2-7, with a tentative D call TRBD1 (6 bases). The CDR3 is made up of 15 amino acids. Germline values: CDR1 SNHLY, CDR2 FYNNEI. The V gene lost 7 bases and the J gene lost 3 bases, with 19 bases spanning the gap. CDR3 region: CASKAEPKGGYEQYF. In DNA, the CDR3 is TGTGCCAGCAAGGCAGAGCCTAAAGGGGGCTACGAGCAGTACTTC.

CDR3 nucleotides: TGTGCCACGACCAATGGCGGAGGCTACACCTTC. This translates into CATTNGGGYTF. V is TRBV19 and J is TRBJ1-2; D ambiguous. V lost 10 bases to trimming and J lost 8 bases, with 14 bases between them. From germline, CDR1 is LNHDA and CDR2 SQIVND (reference sequence). CDR3 length: 11 residues.

CDR3 in DNA: TGTGCCAGCAGCCGGTTCCCCGGGGAGCTGTTTTTT. Amino acid sequence: CASSRFPGELFF. The chain uses TRBV6-5 and TRBJ2-2; D uncertain. The CDR3 loop spans 12 amino acids. Trimming took off 6 bases at V and 6 bases at J, with 8 bases between the two ends. Germline CDR1 and CDR2: MNHEY and SVGAGI.